This TCR beta chain derives from a study of CXCR3-negative and CXCR3-positive naive CD8 T cells (dated by TCRdb to between 2018 and 2021). Describing the broader study: In total, some 150 million TRB reads were obtained, corresponding to roughly 1.5 +/- 0.3 million reads per library. Diversity and physicochemical repertoire analyses were performed on around twelve donors pooled from two independent experiments. Naive subsets from about five donors and memory cells from 3 donors were included in the TRBV-TRBJ cluster analysis. The study at large found these results: TRB CDR3s from CXCR3-positive naive cells showed higher hydrophobicity (lower Kidera factor 4), lower energy, and higher strength and volume indices than CXCR3-negative naive cells. Because CXCR3 expression was partially decreased after cryopreservation, freshly isolated PBMCs were used for most assays. Both naive subsets had comparably high repertoire diversity, while memory CD8+ T cells had much lower repertoire diversity. Similar TRBV-TRBJ usage was shown by naive CXCR3-negative and CXCR3-positive cells from the same donor, whereas distinct patterns were shown by memory cells. Because surface CD5, which is linked to self-reactivity in mice, was comparable between the naive subsets, TCR interaction strength was also inferred from TRB CDR3 physicochemical properties.

Each CD8+ T cell subset was flow-sorted in triplicate, and a few hundred thousand cells per subset were placed directly into RLT lysis buffer. To exclude memory contaminants, naive CD8+ T cells were stringently defined as CD45RO-CCR7+CD27+CD95-. Peripheral blood mononuclear cells were isolated from buffy coats by standard density gradient centrifugation. A FACSAria III was used to flow-sort naive CD8+ T cells into CXCR3-negative and CXCR3-positive populations. Total RNA was extracted from sorted cells with an RNeasy Mini Kit. Reading the germline V gene gives CDR1 MGHRA and CDR2 YSYEKL. Including cysteine and phenylalanine, the CDR3 has 15 amino acids. The DNA is unrecorded. Instrument used: NextSeq 550. The Human TCR Profiling Kit (MiLaboratory) was used to make UMI-labeled 5' RACE TRB cDNA libraries. The full amount of extracted RNA was used for cDNA synthesis, and the full amount of resulting cDNA was used for PCR amplification. Libraries were prepared in parallel using an identical number of PCR cycles. The original methods were these. With a minimum of two reads required per UMI, MIGEC and MiXCR pulled out about 54,000 +/- 9,700 unique UMI-labeled TRB cDNA molecules from each library. Each library averaged 40,000 +/- 10,000 functional in-frame TRB CDR3 nucleotide clonotypes without stop codons. After downsampling to 5000 UMI-labeled TRB molecules per sample, diversity metrics such as normalized Shannon-Wiener and Chao1 were calculated in VDJtools. Clonotype-size-weighted physicochemical properties of the central five CDR3 residues (interaction energy, strength, volume and Kidera factor 4) were computed in VDJtools. Reads reprocessed by TCRdb are summarized as one entry per CDR3 protein sequence, and DNA is absent. TCRdb's processing, not the study's, gives the V and J calls here. The data table for this sample lists tens of thousands of distinct CDR3 sequences. The ten top clones hold around 0.99% of the sample.

Regarding this clonotype: What antigen it recognizes has not been identified.

The rearrangement combines TRBV4-1 with TRBJ1-2; TCRdb reports TRBD1, a call that lacks DNA to check it against. The TCR originated in a human donor in good health. Some clones in this sample may be carry-over from other donors' samples. Sample: naive CXCR3- CD8+ T cells from blood. The sample's cell subset or site label is to be understood as: CD45RO-CCR7+CD27+CD95- naive CD8+ T cells lacking CXCR3 (TNR3-). The CDR3 has the sequence CASSQVSRQRDGYTF.